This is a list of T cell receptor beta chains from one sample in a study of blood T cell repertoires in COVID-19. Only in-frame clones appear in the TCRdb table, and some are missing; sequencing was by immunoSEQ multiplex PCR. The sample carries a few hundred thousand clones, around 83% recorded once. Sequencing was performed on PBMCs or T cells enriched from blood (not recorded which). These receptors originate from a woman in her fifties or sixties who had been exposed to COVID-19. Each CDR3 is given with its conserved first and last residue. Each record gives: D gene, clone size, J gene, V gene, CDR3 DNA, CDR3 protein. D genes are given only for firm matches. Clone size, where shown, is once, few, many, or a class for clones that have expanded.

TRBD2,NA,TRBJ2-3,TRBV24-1,TGTGCCACCAGTGTCTCTTCTCCGGGACTAGCCTCGGATACGCAGTATTTT,CATSVSSPGLASDTQYF
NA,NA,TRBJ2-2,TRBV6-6,TGTGCCAGCAGTTCCCCCGGACGGGGGACCGGGGAGCTGTTTTTT,CASSSPGRGTGELFF
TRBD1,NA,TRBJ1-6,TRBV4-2,TGTGCCAGCAGCCAATCGACAGGGGATTCACCCCTCCACTTT,CASSQSTGDSPLHF
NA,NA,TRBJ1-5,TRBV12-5,TGTGCTAGTGGTTTGGCGGGAGGGATGAATCAGCCCCAGCATTTT,CASGLAGGMNQPQHF
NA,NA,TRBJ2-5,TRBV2,TGTGCCAGCAAGGAGGGCGCGGAGACCCAGTACTTC,CASKEGAETQYF
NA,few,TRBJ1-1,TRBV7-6,TGTGCCAGCAGCTTAGTGGCGGCATTGGACACTGAAGCTTTCTTT,CASSLVAALDTEAFF
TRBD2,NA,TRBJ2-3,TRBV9,TGTGCCAGCAGCGTAGGCCCCTATAGCGGGGGTCTGAGGGATACGCAGTATTTT,CASSVGPYSGGLRDTQYF
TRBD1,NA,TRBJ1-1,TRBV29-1,TGCAGCGTGGCCGGGACAGCCATGAACACTGAAGCTTTCTTT,CSVAGTAMNTEAFF
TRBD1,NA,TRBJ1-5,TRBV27,TGTGCCAGCAGCTCAGGACAGGACTTAAATCAGCCCCAGCATTTT,CASSSGQDLNQPQHF
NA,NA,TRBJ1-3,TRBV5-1,TGCGCCAGCAGCTTTCGTGAGGGAGACACCATATATTTT,CASSFREGDTIYF
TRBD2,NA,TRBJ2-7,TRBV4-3,TGCGCCAGCAGCCAAGACCGGAGCCTAGCGGGATCCTACGAGCAGTACTTC,CASSQDRSLAGSYEQYF
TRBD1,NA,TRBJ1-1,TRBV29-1,TGCAGCGTTGCTACCGGACAGGGGACTGAAGCTTTCTTT,CSVATGQGTEAFF
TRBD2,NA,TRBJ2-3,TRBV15,TGTGCCACCAGCTCTATCCGGACTAGCGGGGGAACAGATACGCAGTATTTT,CATSSIRTSGGTDTQYF